A selection of T cell receptor beta chains follows, all from one sample in a study of metastatic and nonmetastatic thyroid tumors. TCRdb re-called clones via MiXCR from the PCR reads. The table shows tens of thousands of clones, with 20% to 30% occurring only once. Sequencing was done on a sample of tumor tissue. These receptors were collected from a male donor with papillary thyroid cancer or a benign thyroid nodule (not recorded which). Some clones in this sample may be carry-over from other donors' samples. The CDR3 runs from the conserved cysteine through the conserved F or W. The order of the fields is J gene, V gene, CDR3 protein.

>TRBJ2-5|TRBV4-3
CASSQDPGGRETQYF
>TRBJ2-6|TRBV6-2/TRBV6-3
CASSYWGLAAGANVLTF
>TRBJ1-5|TRBV19
CASSIPGARNQPQHF
>TRBJ1-6|TRBV27
CASSLGRVVNSPLHF
>TRBJ2-3|TRBV6-1
CASSRSRATDTQYF
>TRBJ1-5|TRBV4-1
CASSQDQGTQPQHF
>TRBJ2-3|TRBV2
CASRRDWGGTDTQYF
>TRBJ2-1|TRBV5-1
CASSPQGAGLSEQFF
>TRBJ1-1|TRBV6-1
CASSPGGNTEAFF
>-|TRBV6-1
CATCESKGTRRTNEQYF